A selection of T cell receptor beta chains follows, all from one sample in a study of OX40 agonist ivuxolimab in advanced cancers. The repertoire was sequenced with immunoSEQ multiplex PCR; TCRdb's copy has only in-frame clones and lacks some. The table lists tens of thousands of clones, about 86% of them singletons. Specimen: CD4+ or CD8+ T cells sorted from blood, collected in a trial of the OX40 agonist ivuxolimab. The receptors were gathered from an adult with an advanced solid tumor such as melanoma, head and neck, liver or kidney cancer. The CDR3 runs from the conserved cysteine through the conserved F or W. D genes are given only for firm matches. Only part of the rows carry a size: once, few, many, or a class if the clone is expanded.

clone_size: -
v_call: TRBV4-3
d_call: -
j_call: TRBJ2-1
cdr3_nt: TGCGCCAGCAGAAAAACAGGTTTGAGCTCCTACAATGAGCAGTTCTTC
cdr3_aa: CASRKTGLSSYNEQFF

clone_size: -
v_call: TRBV5-1
d_call: -
j_call: TRBJ2-5
cdr3_nt: TGCGCCAGCAGCTTCCAGGGGCGGGGAGAGACCCAGTACTTC
cdr3_aa: CASSFQGRGETQYF

clone_size: -
v_call: TRBV6-5
d_call: -
j_call: TRBJ2-2
cdr3_nt: TGTGCCAGCAGGATGTCGGGAGTGGCCGGGGAGCTGTTTTTT
cdr3_aa: CASRMSGVAGELFF

clone_size: -
v_call: TRBV4-2
d_call: TRBD2
j_call: TRBJ2-5
cdr3_nt: TGTGCCAGCAGCCTTAGGGAGGGGTCGGAGACCCAGTACTTC
cdr3_aa: CASSLREGSETQYF

clone_size: -
v_call: TRBV6-9
d_call: -
j_call: TRBJ1-2
cdr3_nt: TGTGCCAGCAGTTACTCGAATTCAGGGGAGGATGGCTACACCTTC
cdr3_aa: CASSYSNSGEDGYTF

clone_size: -
v_call: TRBV27
d_call: TRBD1
j_call: TRBJ1-2
cdr3_nt: TGTGCCAGCAGTTTCGCGACAGGGGGCCTTGTTGGCTACACCTTC
cdr3_aa: CASSFATGGLVGYTF

clone_size: -
v_call: TRBV5-1
d_call: -
j_call: TRBJ1-1
cdr3_nt: TGCGCCAGCAGCTTGGAGGTGAACACTGAAGCTTTCTTT
cdr3_aa: CASSLEVNTEAFF

clone_size: once
v_call: TRBV19
d_call: TRBD2
j_call: TRBJ2-2
cdr3_nt: TGTGCCAGTATTAGCTGGGGCCTAGCGGAGAACACCGGGGAGCTGTTTTTT
cdr3_aa: CASISWGLAENTGELFF

clone_size: -
v_call: TRBV7-2
d_call: -
j_call: TRBJ2-1
cdr3_nt: TGTGCCAGCAGCTTAACGGGTCACCAGTGGTTCTTC
cdr3_aa: CASSLTGHQWFF

clone_size: -
v_call: TRBV19
d_call: -
j_call: TRBJ2-5
cdr3_nt: TGTGCCAGTAGTCCTAGCGTAGGGGAGACCCAGTACTTC
cdr3_aa: CASSPSVGETQYF

clone_size: few
v_call: TRBV7-9
d_call: -
j_call: TRBJ2-7
cdr3_nt: TGTGCCAGCAGCTCCCTCGGGGAGCAGTACTTC
cdr3_aa: CASSSLGEQYF

clone_size: -
v_call: TRBV7-2
d_call: -
j_call: TRBJ2-7
cdr3_nt: TGTGCCAGCAGCTTAGCACGCAGCTCCTACGAGCAGTACTTC
cdr3_aa: CASSLARSSYEQYF

clone_size: -
v_call: TRBV7-2
d_call: -
j_call: TRBJ2-7
cdr3_nt: TGTGCCAGCAGCGCCGGGGCTAGCCACGGCTACGAGCAGTACTTC
cdr3_aa: CASSAGASHGYEQYF

clone_size: -
v_call: TRBV7-8
d_call: TRBD2
j_call: TRBJ2-1
cdr3_nt: TGTGCCAGCAGCTTAGTGCTAGCGGGAGACAATGAGCAGTTCTTC
cdr3_aa: CASSLVLAGDNEQFF

clone_size: -
v_call: TRBV12-5
d_call: TRBD2
j_call: TRBJ2-3
cdr3_nt: TGTGCTAGTGGTTTTACACTAGCGGGAGAGATGGAGCAACCGCCAGATACGCAGTATTTT
cdr3_aa: CASGFTLAGEMEQPPDTQYF

clone_size: few
v_call: TRBV9
d_call: TRBD1
j_call: TRBJ1-6
cdr3_nt: TGTGCCAGCGCCACGACAGGGTACAGTTCACCCCTCCACTTT
cdr3_aa: CASATTGYSSPLHF

clone_size: -
v_call: TRBV11-2
d_call: TRBD1
j_call: TRBJ1-1
cdr3_nt: TGTGCCAGCAGCTTCCTACAGGGGGCAGGGGGAGCTTTCTTT
cdr3_aa: CASSFLQGAGGAFF

clone_size: few
v_call: TRBV2
d_call: -
j_call: TRBJ1-2
cdr3_nt: TGTGCCAGCAGTGAACGGCAGGTCTATGGCTACACCTTC
cdr3_aa: CASSERQVYGYTF

clone_size: -
v_call: TRBV5-1
d_call: -
j_call: TRBJ1-4
cdr3_nt: TGCGCCAGCAGCTTAAAACAGGGAACTAATGAAAAACTGTTTTTT
cdr3_aa: CASSLKQGTNEKLFF

clone_size: medium-sized
v_call: TRBV4-2
d_call: TRBD2
j_call: TRBJ2-7
cdr3_nt: TGTGCCAGCAGCCAAACTAGCGGGAGTTCCTACGAGCAGTACTTC
cdr3_aa: CASSQTSGSSYEQYF

clone_size: -
v_call: TRBV19
d_call: TRBD2
j_call: TRBJ2-1
cdr3_nt: TGTGCCAGTAGTATAGGGCTAGCGGGAGATGATGAGCAGTTCTTC
cdr3_aa: CASSIGLAGDDEQFF

clone_size: -
v_call: TRBV28
d_call: TRBD1
j_call: TRBJ2-3
cdr3_nt: TGTGCCAGCAGTTTACCGACAGGGAACACAGATACGCAGTATTTT
cdr3_aa: CASSLPTGNTDTQYF

clone_size: -
v_call: TRBV6-6
d_call: -
j_call: TRBJ2-4
cdr3_nt: TGTGCCAGCAGTACCACAGGGTCGGTGTCAGTCTTC
cdr3_aa: CASSTTGSVSVF

clone_size: -
v_call: TRBV21-1
d_call: -
j_call: TRBJ1-1
cdr3_nt: TGTGCCAGCAGCAAAGCGCCAGTAGGGACTGAAGCTTTCTTT
cdr3_aa: CASSKAPVGTEAFF

clone_size: -
v_call: TRBV5-6
d_call: TRBD1
j_call: TRBJ2-2
cdr3_nt: TGTGCCAGCAGCTTGGGGGGACAGGGCAGCCCCGGGGAGCTGTTTTTT
cdr3_aa: CASSLGGQGSPGELFF

clone_size: -
v_call: TRBV2
d_call: -
j_call: TRBJ1-5
cdr3_nt: TGTGCCAGCCGGGATTCCAATCAGCCCCAGCATTTT
cdr3_aa: CASRDSNQPQHF

clone_size: -
v_call: TRBV5-6
d_call: -
j_call: TRBJ1-6
cdr3_nt: TGTGCCAGCAGCTTCGGATCCCCCTATAATTCACCCCTCCACTTT
cdr3_aa: CASSFGSPYNSPLHF

clone_size: once
v_call: TRBV28
d_call: -
j_call: TRBJ2-3
cdr3_nt: TGTGCCAGCACCGTCGGCGGGATCACAGATACGCAGTATTTT
cdr3_aa: CASTVGGITDTQYF

clone_size: -
v_call: TRBV12-5
d_call: TRBD1
j_call: TRBJ2-3
cdr3_nt: TGTGCTAGTGGTTTGGGACAGGGTGGCGCGCAGTATTTT
cdr3_aa: CASGLGQGGAQYF

clone_size: -
v_call: TRBV7-2
d_call: -
j_call: TRBJ2-5
cdr3_nt: TGTGCCAGCAGCCCCACGTGGGGGTCCCAAGAGACCCAGTACTTC
cdr3_aa: CASSPTWGSQETQYF

clone_size: -
v_call: TRBV28
d_call: -
j_call: TRBJ2-3
cdr3_nt: TGTGCCAGCAGTGGTATGACAGGTCTAGATACGCAGTATTTT
cdr3_aa: CASSGMTGLDTQYF

clone_size: -
v_call: TRBV9
d_call: TRBD2
j_call: TRBJ2-2
cdr3_nt: TGTGCCAGCAGCGTGGGGGGGTACACCGGGGAGCTGTTTTTT
cdr3_aa: CASSVGGYTGELFF

clone_size: -
v_call: TRBV29-1
d_call: TRBD2
j_call: TRBJ2-1
cdr3_nt: TGCAGCTCCCTTGGGGCGGGAGTTTTATATGAGCAGTTCTTC
cdr3_aa: CSSLGAGVLYEQFF

clone_size: once
v_call: TRBV15
d_call: -
j_call: TRBJ2-1
cdr3_nt: TGTGCCACCAGCAGGACCCTTAAGGATGAGCAGTTCTTC
cdr3_aa: CATSRTLKDEQFF

clone_size: once
v_call: TRBV5-6
d_call: TRBD1
j_call: TRBJ1-1
cdr3_nt: TGTGCCAGCAGCTACGACAGGGCGAACACTGAAGCTTTCTTT
cdr3_aa: CASSYDRANTEAFF

clone_size: -
v_call: TRBV4-2
d_call: TRBD2
j_call: TRBJ2-1
cdr3_nt: TGTGCCAGCAGCCAAGCCGTTATATATGGGACTAGCGGAGCAAATGAGCAGTTCTTC
cdr3_aa: CASSQAVIYGTSGANEQFF